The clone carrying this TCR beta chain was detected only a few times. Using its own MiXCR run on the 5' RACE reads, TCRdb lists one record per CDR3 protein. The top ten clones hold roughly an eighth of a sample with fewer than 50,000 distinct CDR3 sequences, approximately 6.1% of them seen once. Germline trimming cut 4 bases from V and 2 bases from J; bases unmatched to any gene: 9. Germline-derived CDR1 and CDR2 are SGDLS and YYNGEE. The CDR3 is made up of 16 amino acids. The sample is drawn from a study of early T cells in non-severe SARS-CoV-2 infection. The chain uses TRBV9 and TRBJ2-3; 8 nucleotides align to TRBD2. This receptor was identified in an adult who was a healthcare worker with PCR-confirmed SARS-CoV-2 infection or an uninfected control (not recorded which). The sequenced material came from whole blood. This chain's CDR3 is CASSSRSGDYTDTQYF. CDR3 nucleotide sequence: TGTGCCAGCAGCTCCCGTAGCGGGGATTACACAGATACGCAGTATTTT.